These T cell receptor beta chains were read from a single sample in a study of Ad26.COV2.S vaccination and SARS-CoV-2 variants. Method: immunoSEQ multiplex PCR; TCRdb's copy keeps in-frame clones and lacks some. The table records some 340,000 clones, around 84% of them present only once. Specimen: peripheral blood, collected in a trial of Ad26.COV2.S vaccine versus placebo. The receptors here all came from a person aged 18-60 years who received the Ad26.COV2.S COVID-19 vaccine or a placebo. The CDR3 runs from the conserved cysteine through the conserved F or W.

J | V | CDR3
TRBJ2-2 | TRBV6-6 | CASSYTREDTGELFF
TRBJ2-2 | TRBV9 | CASSARLAGGSGNGELFF
TRBJ1-2 | TRBV7-9 | CASSPEGPYSYGYTF
TRBJ2-2 | TRBV25-1 | CASSDPSSSPTGELFF
TRBJ1-2 | TRBV6-5 | CASSYSGVDYGYTF
TRBJ2-2 | TRBV15 | CATNLNLGVGELFF
TRBJ1-2 | TRBV6-6 | CASSIRDRGGYTF
TRBJ2-1 | TRBV7-2 | CASSPSGTLYNEQFF
TRBJ1-5 | TRBV2 | CASSVDRGPNQPQHF
TRBJ2-7 | TRBV25-1 | CASSSQGTGRSYEQYF
TRBJ1-6 | TRBV9 | CASSVGVGIYNSPLHF
TRBJ1-3 | TRBV25-1 | CASSEWGSAGVGGNTIYF
TRBJ1-2 | TRBV7-9 | CASSFSPGYTF
TRBJ2-3 | TRBV18 | CASSPPGQPYTDTQYF
TRBJ1-1 | TRBV7-2 | CASSQNQGNTEAFF
TRBJ2-1 | TRBV3-1/TRBV3-2 | CASSQEWGASEQFF
TRBJ1-1 | TRBV5-1 | CASSLGAGGTEAFF
TRBJ1-6 | TRBV18 | CASSPPFGTGSNSPLHF
TRBJ2-7 | TRBV15 | CATSSTPGQGYEQYF
TRBJ2-7 | TRBV4-3 | CASSQGTGAENEQYF
TRBJ1-2 | TRBV7-8 | CASSFSSLSGYTF
TRBJ2-1 | TRBV7-9 | CASSPRDNEQFF
TRBJ2-3 | TRBV14 | CASSQGIAGPDTQYF
TRBJ1-2 | TRBV18 | CASSPEWTGSGYTF
TRBJ2-1 | TRBV7-2 | CASSQGAGSSYNEQFF
TRBJ2-1 | TRBV5-4 | CASSLFSRNEQFF
TRBJ2-3 | TRBV11-2 | CASSPPGPRQYF
TRBJ2-1 | TRBV29-1 | CSVEDPSSSYNEQFF
TRBJ2-1 | TRBV5-1 | CASSRGGGVSYNEQFF
TRBJ1-1 | TRBV19 | CASSQGTNTEAFF
TRBJ1-4 | TRBV19 | CASSMMGGVNEKLFF
TRBJ2-5 | TRBV19 | CASRDRGQETQYF
TRBJ1-2 | TRBV7-2 | CASSSTTLRGGSYGYTF
TRBJ2-1 | TRBV30 | CAWSVGGGVNEQFF
TRBJ1-4 | TRBV14 | CASSQEFGVGKRLFF
TRBJ2-6 | TRBV19 | CASSSGPYSGANVLTF
TRBJ1-1 | TRBV7-9 | CASSLAEGQGKAFF
TRBJ1-3 | TRBV7-9 | CASSLYRGPINTIYF
TRBJ2-3 | TRBV6-5 | CASRAFGADTQYF
TRBJ1-2 | TRBV6-6 | CATRYGGANYGYTF
TRBJ2-6 | TRBV7-2 | CASSLVPGIQAGANVLTF
TRBJ2-3 | TRBV19 | CASSIVRTSGGETDTQYF
TRBJ1-2 | TRBV6-5 | CASSYSRGGAVYGYTF
TRBJ1-1 | TRBV5-1 | CASSVTGSENTEAFF
TRBJ1-1 | TRBV5-8 | CASSSRQGKNTEAFF
TRBJ2-2 | TRBV9 | CASSVGSGHNTGELFF
TRBJ2-3 | TRBV27 | CASSSLVGPTDTQYF
TRBJ2-4 | TRBV6-2/TRBV6-3 | CASSYFGQGLAKNIQYF
TRBJ1-2 | TRBV7-9 | CASSFITSGYTF
TRBJ2-3 | TRBV7-8 | CASSLVGQTLIGATQYF
TRBJ2-6 | TRBV12-1 | CASSFECFKGHQSSGANVLTF
TRBJ1-2 | TRBV19 | CASSIDGISYGYTF
TRBJ1-3 | TRBV11-2 | CASSDRQGRRNTIYF
TRBJ1-2 | TRBV19 | CASSNQGTPGDGYTF
TRBJ1-6 | TRBV7-9 | CASSLGGQGTPLHF